This TCR beta chain was profiled in a study of cytomegalovirus exposure and HLA in healthy donors. Whole-study results and caveats: Using the classifier, cytomegalovirus status was reportedly diagnosed with high specificity and sensitivity.

This clone was seen a handful of times. Its target is unknown. The protocol was immunoSEQ multiplex PCR, while the TCRdb copy is restricted to in-frame clones and leaves out a portion. The data show tens of thousands of clones, with 85% seen just once and 20% to 25% held by the top ten. CDR3 length equals 13 residues. Germline CDR1 and CDR2: LNHDA and SQIVND (reference sequence). Unmatched junction bases numbered 2, after V lost 8 bases and J lost 0 bases. V is TRBV19 and J is TRBJ2-3, with 7 bases aligning to TRBD2. Specimen: PBMCs. This receptor was identified in a man between 18 and 29 years old in good health and CMV-seropositive. The CDR3 is CASQRDSTDTQYF. In DNA form, the CDR3 reads TGTGCCAGTCAGCGGGATAGCACAGATACGCAGTATTTT. The variable domain in full, completed from reference TRBV19 and TRBJ2-3, reads DGGITQSPKYLFRKEGQNVTLSCEQNLNHDAMYWYRQDPGQGLRLIYYSQIVNDFQKGDIAEGYSVSREKKESFPLTVTSAQKNPTAFYLCASQRDSTDTQYFGPGTRLTVL.